Listed below are T cell receptor beta chains from one sample, sequenced in a study of CD8+ T cells in alopecia areata. Measured with immunoSEQ multiplex PCR; TCRdb has only the in-frame clones, and not every one. This sample carries some 190,000 clones, approximately 51% of them seen once, and the ten largest clones take about a tenth. Specimen: CD8+ T cells sorted from blood, collected around week 53, from a patient treated with tofacitinib. The receptors originated from a human donor with alopecia areata. Both conserved end residues are part of each CDR3. The order of the fields is V gene, clone size, D gene, CDR3 length, J gene, CDR3 protein, CDR3 DNA. A D gene is named only where the DNA matches it firmly. Clone size is given for some rows only: seen once, a few or many times, or a class if the clone is expanded.

>TRBV27|-|TRBD1|15|TRBJ1-2
CASTDHPTGLKGYTF
TGTGCCAGCACCGACCATCCGACAGGGTTAAAGGGCTACACCTTC
>TRBV7-9|-|-|13|TRBJ2-7
CASSLVSGPEQYF
TGTGCCAGCAGCTTAGTCTCTGGACCCGAGCAGTACTTC
>TRBV30|few|-|15|TRBJ1-5
CAWSVSGAGRKPQHF
TGTGCCTGGAGTGTAAGCGGGGCCGGGAGAAAGCCCCAGCATTTT
>TRBV13|-|TRBD2|20|TRBJ2-3
CASSLAGRVQRGTSTDTQYF
TGTGCCAGCAGCTTAGCCGGCAGGGTCCAGCGGGGGACATCCACAGATACGCAGTATTTT
>TRBV5-6|-|-|15|TRBJ1-2
CASSLLAAGIFMDTF
TGTGCCAGCAGCTTGTTGGCGGCCGGGATATTTATGGACACCTTC
>TRBV27|-|-|16|TRBJ2-1
CASSLSYGTVDNEQFF
TGTGCCAGCAGTTTATCCTACGGGACTGTCGACAATGAGCAGTTCTTC
>TRBV4-1|few|TRBD2|14|TRBJ2-1
CASSQLLAGNEQFF
TGCGCCAGCAGCCAATTACTAGCGGGTAATGAGCAGTTCTTC
>TRBV19|-|-|13|TRBJ1-2
CASREVANYGYTF
TGTGCCAGTAGAGAGGTAGCTAACTATGGCTACACCTTC
>TRBV9|-|-|10|TRBJ2-2
CAIPTGELFF
TGTGCCATCCCCACCGGGGAGCTGTTTTTT
>TRBV4-1|-|-|15|TRBJ1-2
CASSQDQGVLYGYTF
TGCGCCAGCAGCCAAGATCAAGGCGTGCTCTATGGCTACACCTTC
>TRBV13|-|-|16|TRBJ2-3
CASSGTGTVSTDTQYF
TGTGCCAGCAGCGGAACCGGGACCGTAAGCACAGATACGCAGTATTTT
>TRBV9|-|-|14|TRBJ1-5
CASSVDGSGQPQHF
TGTGCCAGCAGCGTAGACGGGTCGGGACAGCCCCAGCATTTT
>TRBV5-6|-|-|14|TRBJ1-3
CATTSGLSGNTIYF
TGTGCCACCACATCAGGCCTCTCTGGAAACACCATATATTTT
>TRBV30|-|TRBD2|15|TRBJ2-1
CAWSVGGGGSNEQFF
TGTGCCTGGAGTGTTGGCGGGGGAGGCTCCAATGAGCAGTTCTTC
>TRBV6-5|few|-|12|TRBJ2-7
CASSWDNYEQYF
TGTGCCAGCAGCTGGGACAACTACGAGCAGTACTTC
>TRBV9|-|-|14|TRBJ2-7
CASSVQGTSYEQYF
TGTGCCAGCAGCGTACAGGGAACCTCCTACGAGCAGTACTTC
>TRBV27|-|-|12|TRBJ2-3
CASSYDHKAQYF
TGTGCCAGCAGTTATGATCATAAAGCGCAGTATTTT
>TRBV27|-|-|13|TRBJ1-1
CASSLQGYTEAFF
TGTGCCAGCAGCCTACAGGGATACACTGAAGCTTTCTTT
>TRBV27|-|TRBD2|16|TRBJ2-5
CASSTRLAGKKETQYF
TGTGCCAGCAGTACCCGACTAGCGGGGAAGAAAGAGACCCAGTACTTC
>TRBV19|-|-|11|TRBJ1-2
CASSQGYGYTF
TGTGCCAGTAGTCAGGGGTATGGCTACACCTTC
>TRBV7-9|-|-|13|TRBJ1-5
CASSRDSNQPQHF
TGTGCCAGCAGCCGGGATAGCAATCAGCCCCAGCATTTT
>TRBV30|-|-|13|TRBJ1-1
CAWSHGGNTEAFF
TGTGCCTGGAGTCACGGAGGAAACACTGAAGCTTTCTTT
>TRBV30|-|-|15|TRBJ2-1
CAWSLLGTGWGEQFF
TGTGCCTGGAGTCTTCTCGGGACTGGATGGGGGGAGCAGTTCTTC
>TRBV19|-|-|13|TRBJ2-7
CASSMSAAYEQYF
TGTGCCAGTAGTATGTCGGCAGCCTACGAGCAGTACTTC
>TRBV19|-|-|13|TRBJ2-5
CASSMDGEETQYF
TGTGCCAGTAGTATGGACGGGGAGGAGACCCAGTACTTC
>TRBV11-2|-|-|13|TRBJ2-3
CASSFWGADTQYF
TGTGCCAGCAGCTTTTGGGGGGCAGATACGCAGTATTTT
>TRBV4-2|many|TRBD2|19|TRBJ2-2
CASSQGEASGRLNTGELFF
TGTGCCAGCAGCCAAGGAGAGGCTAGCGGGAGACTGAACACCGGGGAGCTGTTTTTT
>TRBV6-1|few|-|13|TRBJ2-7
CASRTQGHYEQYF
TGTGCCAGCAGGACACAGGGTCACTACGAGCAGTACTTC
>TRBV11-2|-|-|14|TRBJ2-1
CASSLGLPSNEQFF
TGTGCCAGCAGCTTAGGACTTCCGAGCAATGAGCAGTTCTTC
>TRBV5-6|-|-|13|TRBJ1-2
CASSFEGGPGYTF
TGTGCCAGCAGCTTCGAGGGGGGCCCTGGCTACACCTTC
>TRBV30|-|-|14|TRBJ2-7
CAWSWYTSSYEQYF
TGTGCCTGGAGTTGGTACACGAGCTCCTACGAGCAGTACTTC
>TRBV28|-|-|16|TRBJ2-3
CASNPRGRRTGDTQYF
TGTGCCAGCAATCCGAGGGGGAGGCGCACAGGGGATACGCAGTATTTT
>TRBV30|few|-|13|TRBJ1-1
CAWTRTGKGWAFF
TGTGCCTGGACCAGGACCGGGAAGGGGTGGGCTTTCTTT
>TRBV30|-|TRBD2|15|TRBJ2-3
CAWSLVAGGGDTQYF
TGTGCCTGGAGTTTGGTAGCGGGGGGAGGGGATACGCAGTATTTT
>TRBV15|-|-|13|TRBJ1-2
CAISETASYGYTF
TGTGCCATCAGCGAGACAGCGTCTTATGGCTACACCTTC
>TRBV7-9|-|TRBD1|14|TRBJ1-2
CASTPGQEPYGYTF
TGTGCCAGCACCCCGGGACAGGAACCCTATGGCTACACCTTC
>TRBV9|few|-|13|TRBJ1-2
CASSSTTNYGYTF
TGTGCCAGCAGCTCAACTACCAACTATGGCTACACCTTC
>TRBV7-9|-|TRBD2|16|TRBJ2-5
CASSLFWTSGVETQYF
TGTGCCAGCAGCCTTTTCTGGACTAGCGGGGTAGAGACCCAGTACTTC
>TRBV14|-|-|15|TRBJ1-2
CASSRGRGLSYGYTF
TGTGCCAGCAGCCGAGGAAGGGGGTTGAGCTATGGCTACACCTTC
>TRBV5-1|few|-|15|TRBJ1-1
CASSRNRELNTEAFF
TGCGCCAGCAGCCGAAACAGGGAGCTGAACACTGAAGCTTTCTTT
>TRBV11-2|-|TRBD1|14|TRBJ1-1
CAVPGGRTNTEAFF
TGTGCCGTCCCAGGGGGGAGGACGAACACTGAAGCTTTCTTT
>TRBV9|-|-|13|TRBJ1-5
CASTEGSNQPQHF
TGTGCCAGCACAGAGGGTAGCAATCAGCCCCAGCATTTT
>TRBV9|-|-|14|TRBJ2-7
CASSVTGASYEQYF
TGTGCCAGCAGCGTCACCGGGGCCTCCTACGAGCAGTACTTC
>TRBV4-1|-|-|13|TRBJ2-5
CASSQDPLGAQYF
TGCGCCAGCAGCCAAGACCCCCTGGGGGCCCAGTACTTC
>TRBV10-3|few|TRBD1|15|TRBJ1-5
CAISDGQGVNQPQHF
TGTGCCATCAGCGACGGACAGGGAGTAAATCAGCCCCAGCATTTT
>TRBV7-3|few|-|14|TRBJ2-1
CASSLFPESNEQFF
TGTGCCAGCAGCTTATTTCCAGAATCCAATGAGCAGTTCTTC
>TRBV29-1|-|-|17|TRBJ2-1
CSVEDPPGAGAYNEQFF
TGCAGCGTTGAAGATCCGCCAGGGGCGGGGGCCTACAATGAGCAGTTCTTC